The 17 T cell receptor beta chains given below trace back to one sample, sequenced in a study of blood T cell repertoires in COVID-19. Some clones are missing from TCRdb's copy, which holds only in-frame ones; the method was immunoSEQ multiplex PCR. Among approximately 260,000 clones listed, more than 85% were seen once. The sample comprised peripheral blood. Receptors were obtained from a man younger than 35 with active or convalescent COVID-19.

The rearrangement links TRBV4-3 to TRBJ2-1; D may be TRBD2 (5 bases). Trimming stripped 0 bases from V and 5 bases from J, with 17 bases between. Germline V CDR1 and CDR2: LGHNA, YSLEER. CDR3 length: 17 amino acids. CDR3 DNA: TGCGCCAGCAGCCAAGATCAGGCCAGTGTGGGAGACAATGAGCAGTTCTTC. It yields the protein CASSQDQASVGDNEQFF.

This chain links TRBV7-9 with TRBJ1-4; the D is unclear. The germline V gene has CDR1 SEHNR and CDR2 FQNEAQ (reference sequence). Trimming stripped 3 bases from V and 8 bases from J, with 10 bases between. The CDR3 sequence is 13 residues long. CDR3 DNA sequence: TGTGCCAGCAGCTTGGCGGGAGCGGAAAAACTGTTTTTT. It encodes CASSLAGAEKLFF. Based on the CDR3 plus reference TRBV7-9 and TRBJ1-4, the full variable domain is DTGVSQNPRHKITKRGQNVTFRCDPISEHNRLYWYRQTLGQGPEFLTYFQNEAQLEKSRLLSDRFSAERPKGSFSTLEIQRTEQGDSAMYLCASSLAGAEKLFFGSGTQLSVL.

The chain has TRBV5-1 and TRBJ1-4, with TRBD1 identical over 8 bases. The CDR3 is made up of 15 amino acids. Trimming at V came to 1 base and at J to 6 bases, leaving 5 bases not matched to a gene. Germline CDR1 and CDR2: SGHRS and YFSETQ. The CDR3 protein is CASSLTGQVDEKLFF. The CDR3 DNA reads as TGCGCCAGCAGCTTGACGGGACAGGTAGATGAAAAACTGTTTTTT.

V and J are TRBV6-1 and TRBJ1-5; possible D gene TRBD1, 5 bases. Germline V gives CDR1 MNHNS, CDR2 SASEGT. V gave up 0 bases and J gave up 3 bases, with 12 bases separating them. The length of the CDR3 is 16 residues. In nucleotides, the CDR3 is TGTGCCAGCAGTGAAGCGCCGACAGCTTTCAATCAGCCCCAGCATTTT. This sequence encodes CASSEAPTAFNQPQHF.

The chain links TRBV12-3 or TRBV12-4 to TRBJ2-2; D is unresolved. With 11 bases removed from V and 3 bases from J, the gap between germline ends came to 13 bases. The CDR3 totals 13 residues. CDR3: CALARRDTGELFF. The CDR3 nucleotides read TGTGCCCTCGCACGCCGCGACACCGGGGAGCTGTTTTTT.

As DNA, the CDR3 is TGTGCCAGCAGCGTAGCGGAAGGGGGCACCGGGGAGCTGTTTTTT. Its translation is CASSVAEGGTGELFF. V and J are TRBV9 and TRBJ2-2, with D maybe TRBD1 (6 bases). The germline CDR1 and CDR2 sequences are SGDLS and YYNGEE. This CDR3 has 15 residues. Trimming removed 0 bases from V and 4 bases from J, with 10 bases in between.

The J gene is TRBJ2-7, the V gene TRBV12-3 or TRBV12-4; TRBD1 matches 10 bases. The J segment lost 7 bases and the V segment lost 5 bases, leaving 5 bases of the junction unmatched. This CDR3 spans 13 amino acids. This CDR3 reads CASSLGQGWEQYF. Written as DNA, the CDR3 is TGTGCCAGCAGTCTGGGACAGGGGTGGGAGCAGTACTTC.

This clone has a handful of counts. This rearrangement joins TRBV6-6 to TRBJ1-4, with D maybe TRBD1 (5 bases). The germline V gene has CDR1 MNHNY and CDR2 SVGAGI (reference sequence). The V end lost 6 bases, the J end lost 8 bases, and 22 bases lay between the germline ends. This CDR3 is built from 16 residues. CDR3 sequence (DNA): TGTGCCAGCAGCCGTCAAGGATTGGGCCCAGGGGAAAAACTGTTTTTT. It translates to CASSRQGLGPGEKLFF.

The chain is built from TRBV2 and TRBJ2-5; perhaps TRBD1 as D (6 bases). Germline loops: CDR1 SNHLY, CDR2 FYNNEI. V was clipped by 6 bases and J by 0 bases, with 11 bases between them. The CDR3 contains 14 residues. DNA for the CDR3: TGTGCCAGCAGACGGGACAACAACCAAGAGACCCAGTACTTC. Translated: CASRRDNNQETQYF.

Only one count was recorded for this clone. The V call is TRBV5-5, the J call TRBJ2-7; D gene unclear. The CDR3 consists of 13 residues. With 0 bases removed from V and 13 bases from J, the gap between germline ends came to 17 bases. Germline CDR1 reads SGHKS; CDR2 reads YYEKEE (reference sequence). The CDR3 here is CASSLGPNSEVYF. DNA for the CDR3: TGTGCCAGCAGCTTGGGGCCGAATTCCGAGGTCTACTTC.

This chain links TRBV9 with TRBJ2-3, with 7 bases matching TRBD2. Per germline, CDR1 SGDLS and CDR2 YYNGEE. Trimming at V came to 3 bases and at J to 5 bases, leaving 15 bases not matched to a gene. The CDR3 has 17 amino acids. CDR3: CASSESPGLPGGDTQYF. The CDR3 nucleotides read TGTGCCAGCAGCGAAAGCCCGGGACTACCGGGGGGAGATACGCAGTATTTT.

On this clone itself: The same CDR3 can be traced to other DNA sequences in this sample. CDR3: CATSGQGTDTQYF. CDR3 sequence (DNA): TGTGCCACCAGTGGACAGGGCACAGATACGCAGTATTTT. V is TRBV24-1 and J is TRBJ2-3; D possibly corresponds to TRBD1 (6 bases). The CDR3 totals 13 residues. Trimming left V 5 bases short and J 1 base short, with 6 bases between. Per the germline V gene, CDR1 is KGHDR and CDR2 is SFDVKD.

This clone was detected once. The chain has TRBV6-4 and TRBJ1-2; 11 nucleotides line up with TRBD1. Germline V gene lookup returns CDR1 MRHNA and CDR2 SNTAGT. J was trimmed by 5 bases and V by 2 bases; bases with no gene match: 1. The length of the CDR3 is 14 residues. The CDR3 coding sequence is TGTGCCAGCAGTGACGGGACAGGGGGATATGGCTACACCTTC. Protein sequence: CASSDGTGGYGYTF.

The chain couples TRBV9 to TRBJ2-1; D is ambiguous. Trimming removed 4 bases at V and 7 bases at J, with 9 bases between. The CDR3 runs to 12 residues. Germline V gene data show CDR1 as SGDLS and CDR2 as YYNGEE. The CDR3 reads CASSSTFNEQFF. CDR3 nucleotide sequence: TGTGCCAGCAGCTCTACTTTTAATGAGCAGTTCTTC.

The genes are TRBV11-1 and TRBJ1-3, with D uncertain. Deletions cut 5 bases from V and 4 bases from J, with 12 bases between. Germline values: CDR1 SGHAT, CDR2 FQDESV (reference sequence). This CDR3 contains 14 residues. CDR3 loop: CASSRAGSGNTIYF. CDR3 nucleotide sequence: TGTGCCAGCAGCCGTGCGGGGAGCGGAAACACCATATATTTT.

The chain links TRBV10-2 to TRBJ2-1, with a weak D call TRBD2 (6 bases). Per germline, CDR1 WSHSY and CDR2 SAAADI. The V end lost 10 bases, the J end lost 7 bases, and 14 bases lay between the germline ends. CDR3 length: 12 amino acids. CDR3 amino acids: CAIRDSFNEQFF. Written as DNA, the CDR3 is TGCGCCATCCGGGACTCCTTTAATGAGCAGTTCTTC.

The chain uses TRBV29-1 and TRBJ1-2; D may be TRBD1 (5 bases). This CDR3 comprises 16 residues. Germline CDR1 is SQVTM and CDR2 is ANQGSEA. Trimming removed 3 bases from V and 0 bases from J, with 17 bases in between. CDR3 protein: CSVDGAGGGTNYGYTF. In DNA, the CDR3 is TGCAGCGTTGATGGTGCGGGGGGAGGGACTAACTATGGCTACACCTTC.